Each of the 28 T cell receptor beta chains below was sequenced from the same sample in a study of shared clonotypes between healthy human individuals. Libraries were prepared by immunoSEQ multiplex PCR; TCRdb keeps only in-frame clonotypes and omits some of them. The sample records 2,500,000 or so clones, more than 85% being singletons. The sequenced material came from naive CD4+ T cells from PBMCs. Noted subset: CD45RA+ positively selected. The receptors derive from a man younger than 30 in good health. Some clones in this sample may be carry-over from other donors' samples.

The chain couples TRBV4-3 to TRBJ2-1; 7 nucleotides match TRBD2. The CDR3 consists of 21 residues. With 4 bases clipped from V and 0 bases from J, the junction kept 21 bases outside the gene matches. In germline, CDR1 is LGHNA, CDR2 YSLEER. The CDR3 DNA sequence: TGCGCCAGCAGCCGCGATAGAGGGAGGGGAGGGATCATAAGCTCCTACAATGAGCAGTTCTTC. The encoded protein is CASSRDRGRGGIISSYNEQFF.

This clone occurred once. The V gene is TRBV5-1, the J gene TRBJ2-1, with TRBD2 matching 9 bases. This CDR3 comprises 15 residues. The trim removed 2 bases at V and 8 bases at J, leaving 8 bases unmatched. Germline V gene data show CDR1 as SGHRS and CDR2 as YFSETQ. The CDR3, as DNA: TGCGCCAGCAGCTTTAGCGGGAGAGTCTCGGATGAGCAGTTCTTC. It specifies CASSFSGRVSDEQFF.

The chain links TRBV5-1 to TRBJ2-2; D gene ambiguous. The ends were cut back, 4 bases at V and 3 bases at J, with 13 bases in the middle. This CDR3 contains 15 residues. Germline lookup yields CDR1 SGHRS and CDR2 YFSETQ. As DNA, the CDR3 is TGCGCCAGCAGCCTACCGGGCCCCGACACCGGGGAGCTGTTTTTT. It translates to CASSLPGPDTGELFF.

The CDR3 here is CASSRTSGPETQYF. The CDR3 bases are TGTGCCAGCAGCAGGACTAGCGGGCCCGAGACCCAGTACTTC. The rearrangement joins TRBV9 to TRBJ2-5; 11 bases fit TRBD2. J gave up 5 bases and V 4 bases, and 4 bases lay outside the gene matches. The length of the CDR3 is 14 residues. Germline V gene lookup returns CDR1 SGDLS and CDR2 YYNGEE.

The V and J genes are TRBV28 and TRBJ2-1; the match to TRBD2 covers 8 bases. The CDR3 has 15 residues. The J segment lost 1 base and the V segment lost 9 bases, leaving 8 bases of the junction unmatched. The germline V gene has CDR1 MDHEN and CDR2 SYDVKM. The CDR3 reads CASRFSGASYNEQFF. CDR3 DNA: TGTGCCAGTCGTTTTAGCGGGGCTTCCTACAATGAGCAGTTCTTC.

The chain carries TRBV5-6 and TRBJ1-4; the D gene is possibly TRBD1 (6 bases). Germline CDR1 and CDR2: SGHDT and YYEEEE. The CDR3 is 15 residues long. V was trimmed by 4 bases and J by 2 bases, leaving 12 bases between them. CDR3 region: CASSPRGATNEKLFF. CDR3 bases: TGTGCCAGCAGCCCCCGGGGGGCCACTAATGAAAAACTGTTTTTT. The complete variable domain, with remaining parts taken from reference TRBV5-6 and TRBJ1-4, reads DAGVTQSPTHLIKTRGQQVTLRCSPKSGHDTVSWYQQALGQGPQFIFQYYEEEERQRGNFPDRFSGHQFPNYSSELNVNALLLGDSALYLCASSPRGATNEKLFFGSGTQLSVL.

V gene TRBV5-1 combines with J gene TRBJ2-3; 12 positions match TRBD2. V gave up 4 bases and J gave up 3 bases; unmatched junction bases: 6. The CDR3 has 16 amino acids. Per the germline V gene, CDR1 is SGHRS and CDR2 is YFSETQ. CDR3 residues: CASSIRLAGATDTQYF. The CDR3 DNA reads as TGCGCCAGCAGCATAAGACTAGCGGGAGCGACAGATACGCAGTATTTT. Combining the CDR3 with reference TRBV5-1 and TRBJ2-3 gives the whole variable domain KAGVTQTPRYLIKTRGQQVTLSCSPISGHRSVSWYQQTPGQGLQFLFEYFSETQRNKGNFPGRFSGRQFSNSRSEMNVSTLELGDSALYLCASSIRLAGATDTQYFGPGTRLTVL.

V gene TRBV6-5 combines with J gene TRBJ1-1; D is uncertain. The V gene lost 8 bases and the J gene lost 1 base, with 11 bases spanning the gap. The CDR3 totals 13 residues. The germline CDR1 and CDR2 sequences are MNHEY and SVGAGI. The CDR3 here is CASSSAGNTEAFF. The DNA for the CDR3 is TGTGCCAGCTCTTCCGCAGGGAACACTGAAGCTTTCTTT.

The genes are TRBV6-6 and TRBJ2-7; 8 bases are shared with TRBD1. The length of the CDR3 is 14 residues. After removal of 5 bases from V and 6 bases from J, the junction contained 9 bases not matched to a gene. The germline V gene has CDR1 MNHNY and CDR2 SVGAGI (reference sequence). The CDR3 spells CASSTRTGKPEQYF. DNA of the CDR3: TGTGCCAGCAGTACACGGACAGGGAAGCCCGAGCAGTACTTC.

This sequence joins TRBV5-4 and TRBJ2-5, with 7 nucleotides matching TRBD1. The V gene's germline CDR1 is SGHNT and CDR2 YYREEE (reference sequence). Trimming took 4 bases from V and 5 from J; bases not matched to a gene: 8. This CDR3 is 14 amino acids long. CDR3 bases: TGTGCCAGCAGCCTCCGGGACAGTGTGGAGACCCAGTACTTC. Amino acid sequence: CASSLRDSVETQYF.

The J gene is TRBJ2-7, the V gene TRBV5-4, with no clear D. Germline V gene data show CDR1 as SGHNT and CDR2 as YYREEE (reference sequence). CDR3 length: 13 residues. The V and J ends lost 0 bases and 6 bases respectively, with 10 bases between them. The CDR3 DNA reads TGTGCCAGCAGCTTGGTGGCTAGTAGCGAGCAGTACTTC. It yields the protein CASSLVASSEQYF.

The J gene is TRBJ1-2, the V gene TRBV9; 7 nucleotides agree with TRBD1. Germline assignment: CDR1 SGDLS and CDR2 YYNGEE. V lost 3 bases and J lost 2; bases outside the gene matches: 13. The CDR3 spans 17 residues. In nucleotides, the CDR3 is TGTGCCAGCAGCGCGACCCGGGACAGCCGGTCCAACTATGGCTACACCTTC. Translation gives CASSATRDSRSNYGYTF.

The chain couples TRBV9 to TRBJ2-2; TRBD2 matches at 10 bases. The CDR3 has 18 amino acids. The trim removed 2 bases at V and 0 bases at J, leaving 7 bases unmatched. Germline V CDR1 and CDR2: SGDLS, YYNGEE. The chain's CDR3 is CASSVTSGLPPNTGELFF. CDR3 DNA sequence: TGTGCCAGCAGCGTGACTAGCGGGTTACCCCCGAACACCGGGGAGCTGTTTTTT.

The V and J genes are TRBV7-2 and TRBJ2-2, with 10 nucleotides matching TRBD2. V lost 2 bases, J lost 7 bases, and 7 bases stayed unmatched. This CDR3 has 16 residues. CDR1 and CDR2 (germline): SGHTA, FQGNSA. For the CDR3, the DNA is TGTGCCAGCAGCTTATTACTAGCGGGAAAGGGCGGGGAGCTGTTTTTT. This gives the protein CASSLLLAGKGGELFF.

The chain recombines TRBV12-1 with TRBJ2-7; TRBD2 was called by the table and not checked on the DNA. TRBV12-1 is flagged as a pseudogene. The CDR3 spans 14 residues. CDR3 nucleotide sequence: TGTGCCAGCAGCCCCCGGGATCAGTCCTACGAGCAGTACTTC. Encoded protein: CASSPRDQSYEQYF.

The chain employs TRBV28 and TRBJ2-3; 11 bases agree with TRBD2. Per germline, CDR1 MDHEN and CDR2 SYDVKM. The trim removed 8 bases at V and 0 bases at J, leaving 10 bases unmatched. This CDR3 is built from 17 residues. CDR3 loop: CASDPSGRTPSTDTQYF. CDR3 nucleotides: TGTGCCAGCGATCCTAGCGGGAGGACCCCTAGCACAGATACGCAGTATTTT.

This clone was seen once. The chain employs TRBV30 and TRBJ2-5, with D tentatively TRBD1 or TRBD2 (6 bases each). Germline lookup yields CDR1 GTSNPN and CDR2 SVGIG (reference sequence). This CDR3 spans 12 amino acids. Deletions cut 5 bases from V and 4 bases from J, with 11 bases between. The CDR3 sequence: CAWGGGSETQYF. The CDR3 region has the DNA TGTGCCTGGGGAGGGGGATCAGAGACCCAGTACTTC. The variable domain in full, with the rest retrieved from reference TRBV30 and TRBJ2-5, is SQTIHQWPATLVQPVGSPLSLECTVEGTSNPNLYWYRQAAGRGLQLLFYSVGIGQISSEVPQNLSASRPQDRQFILSSKKLLLSDSGFYLCAWGGGSETQYFGPGTRLLVL.

The chain couples TRBV6-6 to TRBJ1-4; D gene uncertain. Trimming removed 3 bases from V and 8 bases from J, with 13 bases in between. The CDR3 extends over 14 amino acids. Germline assignment: CDR1 MNHNY and CDR2 SVGAGI (reference sequence). CDR3 bases: TGTGCCAGCAGTTATAAGACGGTATGGGAAAAACTGTTTTTT. It specifies CASSYKTVWEKLFF.

V usage is TRBV4-1 and J usage is TRBJ2-2; 12 bases align to TRBD2. Germline V CDR1 and CDR2: MGHRA, YSYEKL. V lost 1 base to trimming and J lost 4 bases; unmatched junction nucleotides: 1. The CDR3 has 16 amino acids. In nucleotides, the CDR3 is TGCGCCAGCAGCCAAGTGGGACTAGCGGGCACCGGGGAGCTGTTTTTT. This codes for CASSQVGLAGTGELFF.

Worth noting for this clone: Other DNA sequences of this sample code for an identical CDR3. The DNA for the CDR3 is TGTGCCAGTAGCAGGAACACTGAAGCTTTCTTT. The encoded protein is CASSRNTEAFF. The chain carries TRBV19 and TRBJ1-1, with D hard to call. CDR1 and CDR2 (germline): LNHDA, SQIVND (reference sequence). This CDR3 spans 11 amino acids. Trimming took 6 bases from V and 1 from J, leaving 3 bases between them.

This clone occurred a few times. The V gene is TRBV6-1, the J gene TRBJ1-5; D is unresolved. The germline gives CDR1 MNHNS, CDR2 SASEGT. The CDR3 has 13 residues. V was pared by 4 bases and J by 11 bases, with 15 bases between. The CDR3 region has the DNA TGTGCCAGCAGTGTGCCGTTGCGAGGAGCCCAGCATTTT. This gives the protein CASSVPLRGAQHF.

This clone showed up just once. The chain uses TRBV5-1 and TRBJ1-1; 10 bases match TRBD1. V shed 4 bases and J 9 bases; nucleotides not matched to a gene: 21. The CDR3 contains 18 residues. From germline, CDR1 is SGHRS and CDR2 YFSETQ. CDR3 DNA sequence: TGCGCCAGCAGCCAAGCCGTTGGGACAGGGGCCGCTCAGCGAAAAGCTTTCTTT. It yields the protein CASSQAVGTGAAQRKAFF.

This sequence joins TRBV12-5 and TRBJ2-5, with D possibly being TRBD2 (6 bases). The length of the CDR3 is 14 residues. Trimming removed 1 base from V and 4 bases from J, with 10 bases in between. Germline V gives CDR1 LGHNT, CDR2 FRNRAP. CDR3 loop: CASGLGSGRETQYF. DNA of the CDR3: TGTGCTAGTGGTTTGGGTAGCGGAAGAGAGACCCAGTACTTC.

This clone was seen only once. V gene TRBV5-4 combines with J gene TRBJ2-5, with D perhaps TRBD2 (5 bases). Germline V CDR1 and CDR2: SGHNT, YYREEE (reference sequence). The CDR3 totals 15 residues. Trimming left V 0 bases short and J 2 bases short, with 11 bases between. The DNA of the CDR3 is TGTGCCAGCAGCTTGGATCTAGCTAGTCAAGAGACCCAGTACTTC. Its translation: CASSLDLASQETQYF.

V gene TRBV28 combines with J gene TRBJ1-4, with D possibly being TRBD1 (6 bases). The V end lost 8 bases, the J end lost 6 bases, and 16 bases lay between the germline ends. Germline CDR1 and CDR2: MDHEN and SYDVKM. CDR3 length: 14 residues. The CDR3 nucleotides read TGTGCCAGCGCTAACGGGGGGCTGGATGAAAAACTGTTTTTT. Translated: CASANGGLDEKLFF.

V is TRBV9 and J is TRBJ2-3; 13 bases are shared with TRBD2. From germline, CDR1 is SGDLS and CDR2 YYNGEE. V was pared by 4 bases and J by 3 bases, with 5 bases of the junction left unmatched. The CDR3 extends over 16 amino acids. The CDR3 bases are TGTGCCAGCAGCACCCGGACTAGCGGGGGTACAGATACGCAGTATTTT. Its translation is CASSTRTSGGTDTQYF. Complete variable domain (other parts from reference TRBV9 and TRBJ2-3): DSGVTQTPKHLITATGQRVTLRCSPRSGDLSVYWYQQSLDQGLQFLIQYYNGEERAKGNILERFSAQQFPDLHSELNLSSLELGDSALYFCASSTRTSGGTDTQYFGPGTRLTVL.

The gene calls are TRBV28 and TRBJ1-3, with 7 bases identical to TRBD1. The germline V gene encodes CDR1 MDHEN and CDR2 SYDVKM. V lost 5 bases to trimming and J lost 2 bases; unmatched junction nucleotides: 3. This CDR3 contains 14 residues. The CDR3 nucleotides read TGTGCCAGCAGTACCGGGACAGCTGGAAACACCATATATTTT. Protein: CASSTGTAGNTIYF. The full variable domain, completed using reference TRBV28 and TRBJ1-3, is DVKVTQSSRYLVKRTGEKVFLECVQDMDHENMFWYRQDPGLGLRLIYFSYDVKMKEKGDIPEGYSVSREKKERFSLILESASTNQTSMYLCASSTGTAGNTIYFGEGSWLTVV.

The chain carries TRBV9 and TRBJ2-5; the D is unclear. V was pared by 0 bases and J by 4 bases, with 7 bases between. Germline assignment: CDR1 SGDLS and CDR2 YYNGEE. There are 13 residues in the CDR3. The CDR3 loop reads CASSVDKGETQYF. CDR3 nucleotides: TGTGCCAGCAGCGTAGACAAGGGAGAGACCCAGTACTTC.